The clone carrying this T cell receptor beta chain was found many times. Antigen: not known. These data belong to a study of neurological immune-mediated disorders. The CDR3 spans 15 residues. CDR1 and CDR2 (germline): LNHNV, YYDKDF (reference sequence). Trimming pared 0 bases from V and 3 bases from J, leaving 11 bases between. The team produced cDNA through 5'RACE using 10-nucleotide random UMIs. Via MiXCR, TCRdb re-called the 5' RACE reads, giving one row per CDR3 protein. The repertoire has roughly 62,000 distinct CDR3 sequences, around 3.8% of them found once; the top ten carry roughly 2%. Study-level results: When the repertoires were grouped phylogenetically, those of 18 of the 34 multiple sclerosis patients came together in a single cluster of related CDR3 sequences, which points to a possible repertoire-level signature. HTLV-1-associated myelopathy led in TCR clonal expansion, while multiple sclerosis ranked lowest, below healthy controls.

Sequenced input: PBMCs. The receptor was isolated from a woman aged 45-65 years with multiple sclerosis. The chain uses TRBV15 and TRBJ2-5; tentatively, D is TRBD2 (6 bases). In DNA, the CDR3 is TGTGCCACCAGCAGAGATTGGTTAGCGGAAGAGACCCAGTACTTC. Amino acid sequence: CATSRDWLAEETQYF.